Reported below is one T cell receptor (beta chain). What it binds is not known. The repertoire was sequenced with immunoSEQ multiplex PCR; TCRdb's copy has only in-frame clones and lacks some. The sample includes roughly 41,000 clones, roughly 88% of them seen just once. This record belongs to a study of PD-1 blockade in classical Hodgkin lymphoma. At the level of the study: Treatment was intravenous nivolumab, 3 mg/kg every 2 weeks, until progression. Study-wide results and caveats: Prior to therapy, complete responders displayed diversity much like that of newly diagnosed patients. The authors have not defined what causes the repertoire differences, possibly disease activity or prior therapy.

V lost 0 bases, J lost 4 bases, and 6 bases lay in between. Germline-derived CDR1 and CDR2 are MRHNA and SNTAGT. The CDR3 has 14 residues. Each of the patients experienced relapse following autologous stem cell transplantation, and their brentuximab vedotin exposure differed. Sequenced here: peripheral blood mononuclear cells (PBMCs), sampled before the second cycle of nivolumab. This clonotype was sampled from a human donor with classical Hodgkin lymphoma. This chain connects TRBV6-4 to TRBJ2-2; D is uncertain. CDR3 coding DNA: TGTGCCAGCAGTGACTCGGAGAGCACCGGGGAGCTGTTTTTT. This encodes CASSDSESTGELFF.